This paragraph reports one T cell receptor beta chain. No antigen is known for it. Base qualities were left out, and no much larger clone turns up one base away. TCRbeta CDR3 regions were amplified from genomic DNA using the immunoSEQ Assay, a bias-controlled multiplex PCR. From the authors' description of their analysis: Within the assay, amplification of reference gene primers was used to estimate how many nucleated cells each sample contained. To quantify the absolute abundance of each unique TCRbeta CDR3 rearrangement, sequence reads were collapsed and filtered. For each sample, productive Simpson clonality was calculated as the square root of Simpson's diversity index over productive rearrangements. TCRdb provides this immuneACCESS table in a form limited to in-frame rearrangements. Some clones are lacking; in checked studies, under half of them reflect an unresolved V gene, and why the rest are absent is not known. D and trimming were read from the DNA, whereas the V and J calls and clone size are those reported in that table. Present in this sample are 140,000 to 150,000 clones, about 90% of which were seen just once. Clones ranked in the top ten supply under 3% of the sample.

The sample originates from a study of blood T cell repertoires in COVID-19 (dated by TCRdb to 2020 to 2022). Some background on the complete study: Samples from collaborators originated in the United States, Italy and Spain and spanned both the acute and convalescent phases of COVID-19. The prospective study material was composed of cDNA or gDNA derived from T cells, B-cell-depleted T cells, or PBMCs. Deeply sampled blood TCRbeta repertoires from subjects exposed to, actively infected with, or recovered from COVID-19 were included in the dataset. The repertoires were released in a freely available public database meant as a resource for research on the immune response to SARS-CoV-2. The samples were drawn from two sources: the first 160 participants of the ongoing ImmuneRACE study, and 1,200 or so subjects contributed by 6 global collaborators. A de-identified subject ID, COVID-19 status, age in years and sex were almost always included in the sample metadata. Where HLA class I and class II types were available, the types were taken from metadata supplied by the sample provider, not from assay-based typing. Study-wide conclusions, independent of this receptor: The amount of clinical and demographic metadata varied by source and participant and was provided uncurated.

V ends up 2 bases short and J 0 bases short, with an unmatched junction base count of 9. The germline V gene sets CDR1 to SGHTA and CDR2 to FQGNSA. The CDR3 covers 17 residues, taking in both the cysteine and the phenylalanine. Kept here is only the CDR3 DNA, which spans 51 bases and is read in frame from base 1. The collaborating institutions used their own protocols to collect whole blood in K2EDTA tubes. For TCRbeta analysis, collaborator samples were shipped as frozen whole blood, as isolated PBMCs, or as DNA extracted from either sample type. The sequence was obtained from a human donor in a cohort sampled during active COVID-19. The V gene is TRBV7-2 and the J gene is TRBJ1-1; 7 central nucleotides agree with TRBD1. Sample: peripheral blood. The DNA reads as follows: TGTGCCAGCAGCTTACGTGGGACAGCACCCATGAACACTGAAGCTTTCTTT. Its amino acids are CASSLRGTAPMNTEAFF.